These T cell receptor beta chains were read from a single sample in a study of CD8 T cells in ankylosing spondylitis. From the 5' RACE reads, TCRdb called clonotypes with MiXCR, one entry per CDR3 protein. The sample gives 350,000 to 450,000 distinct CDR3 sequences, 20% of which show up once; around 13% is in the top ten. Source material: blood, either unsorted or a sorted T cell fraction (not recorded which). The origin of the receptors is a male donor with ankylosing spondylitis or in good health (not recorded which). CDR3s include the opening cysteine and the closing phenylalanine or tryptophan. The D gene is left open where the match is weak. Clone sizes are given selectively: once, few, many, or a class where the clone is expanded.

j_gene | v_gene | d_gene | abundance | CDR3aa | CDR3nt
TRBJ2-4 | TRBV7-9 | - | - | CASNPPSRAPKNIQYF | TGTGCCAGCAACCCACCGTCAAGGGCCCCTAAAAACATTCAGTACTTC
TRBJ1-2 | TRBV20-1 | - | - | CSARGQYSGTNYGYTF | TGCAGTGCTAGAGGTCAATATTCTGGGACTAACTATGGCTACACCTTC
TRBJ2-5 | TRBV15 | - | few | CATSRVLALETQYF | TGTGCCACCAGCAGAGTGCTAGCTCTGGAGACCCAGTACTTC
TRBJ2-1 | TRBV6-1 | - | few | CASSPDDTRNEQFF | TGTGCCAGCAGCCCCGACGACACCCGGAATGAGCAGTTCTTC
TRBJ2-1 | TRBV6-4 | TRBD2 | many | CASSEGLAEYNEQFF | TGTGCCAGCAGTGAAGGACTAGCGGAATACAATGAGCAGTTCTTC
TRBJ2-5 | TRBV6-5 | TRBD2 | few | CASSYSGGPQETQYF | TGTGCCAGCAGTTACAGCGGGGGGCCCCAAGAGACCCAGTACTTC
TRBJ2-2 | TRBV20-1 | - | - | CSARPGGRATNTGELFF | TGCAGTGCTAGACCCGGTGGCAGGGCGACGAACACCGGGGAGCTGTTTTTT
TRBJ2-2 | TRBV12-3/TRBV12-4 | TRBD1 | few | CASSFPGQGNTGELFF | TGTGCCAGCAGTTTTCCGGGACAGGGGAACACCGGGGAGCTGTTTTTT
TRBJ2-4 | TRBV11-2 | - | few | CASSLELGGRGKNIQYF | TGTGCCAGCAGCTTAGAGCTGGGGGGCCGCGGCAAAAACATTCAGTACTTC
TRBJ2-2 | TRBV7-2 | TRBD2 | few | CASSLGPAGGLVTGELFF | TGTGCCAGCAGCTTAGGGCCAGCGGGGGGGCTGGTCACCGGGGAGCTGTTTTTT
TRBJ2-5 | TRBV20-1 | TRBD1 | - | CSARDQPPDRVQETQYF | TGCAGTGCTAGAGATCAGCCCCCCGACAGGGTCCAAGAGACCCAGTACTTC
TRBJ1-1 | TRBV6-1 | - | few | CASRRPGENTEAFF | TGTGCCAGCAGAAGACCGGGGGAGAACACTGAAGCTTTCTTT
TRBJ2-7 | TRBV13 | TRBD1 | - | CASSSQPTGGADEQYF | TGTGCCAGCAGCTCCCAGCCGACAGGGGGTGCGGACGAGCAGTACTTC
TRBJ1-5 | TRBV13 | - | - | CASSLRANSNQPQHF | TGTGCCAGCAGCTTAAGAGCAAATAGCAATCAGCCCCAGCATTTT
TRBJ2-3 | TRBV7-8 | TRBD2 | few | CASSLGTSAKADTQYF | TGTGCCAGCAGCTTAGGGACTAGCGCCAAGGCAGATACGCAGTATTTT
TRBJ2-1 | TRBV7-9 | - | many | CASSNQASNEQFF | TGTGCCAGCAGCAACCAAGCTAGCAATGAGCAGTTCTTC
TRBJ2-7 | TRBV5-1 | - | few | CASSFGLHLGEQYF | TGCGCCAGCAGCTTTGGCCTACATTTGGGCGAGCAGTACTTC
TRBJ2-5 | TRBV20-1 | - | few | CSATSLGPGKETQYF | TGCAGTGCTACGAGCCTAGGCCCGGGAAAAGAGACCCAGTACTTC
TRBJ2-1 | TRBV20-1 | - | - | CSARVYPSSYNEQFF | TGCAGTGCTAGAGTCTACCCGAGCTCCTACAATGAGCAGTTCTTC
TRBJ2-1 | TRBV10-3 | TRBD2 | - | CAISESGGGDEQFF | TGTGCCATCAGTGAGTCTGGCGGGGGGGATGAGCAGTTCTTC
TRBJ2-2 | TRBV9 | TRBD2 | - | CASSTSAGDTGELFF | TGTGCCAGCAGCACCTCAGCGGGGGACACCGGGGAGCTGTTTTTT
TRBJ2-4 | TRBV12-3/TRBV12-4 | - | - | CASSTEVKIAKNIQYF | TGTGCCAGCAGTACAGAAGTGAAGATAGCCAAAAACATTCAGTACTTC
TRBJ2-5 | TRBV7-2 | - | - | CASSLGWRGDHQETQYF | TGTGCCAGCAGCTTAGGATGGCGGGGCGACCACCAAGAGACCCAGTACTTC
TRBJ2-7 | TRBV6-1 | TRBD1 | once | CASSWDRIPYEQYF | TGTGCCAGCAGCTGGGACAGGATCCCCTACGAGCAGTACTTC
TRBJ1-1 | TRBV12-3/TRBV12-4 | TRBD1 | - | CASSLATGSEAFF | TGTGCCAGCAGTTTAGCGACAGGGTCTGAAGCTTTCTTT
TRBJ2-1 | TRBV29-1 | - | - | CSVEESTAKQFF | TGCAGCGTTGAAGAATCAACTGCGAAGCAGTTCTTC
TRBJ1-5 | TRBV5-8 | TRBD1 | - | CASSLLTGYSNQPQHF | TGTGCCAGCAGCTTGTTGACAGGGTATAGCAATCAGCCCCAGCATTTT
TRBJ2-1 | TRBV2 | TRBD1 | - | CASSEGTGGYEQFF | TGTGCCAGCAGTGAAGGGACAGGGGGGTATGAGCAGTTCTTC
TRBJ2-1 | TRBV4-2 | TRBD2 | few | CASSQERLAGGLSYNEQFF | TGTGCCAGCAGCCAAGAGCGGCTAGCGGGGGGCCTCTCCTACAATGAGCAGTTCTTC
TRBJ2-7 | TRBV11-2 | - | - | CASSFRDTEQYF | TGTGCCAGCAGCTTCCGGGACACCGAGCAGTACTTC
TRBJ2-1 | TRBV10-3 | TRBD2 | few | CAISEWLAGGSYNEQFF | TGTGCCATCAGTGAGTGGCTAGCGGGGGGCTCCTACAATGAGCAGTTCTTC
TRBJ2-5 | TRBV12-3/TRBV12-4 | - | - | CASGGPAGQETQYF | TGTGCCAGCGGGGGGCCGGCTGGCCAAGAGACCCAGTACTTC
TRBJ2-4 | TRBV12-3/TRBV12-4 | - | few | CASSLEGIAKNIQYF | TGTGCCAGCAGCCTAGAGGGGATAGCCAAAAACATTCAGTACTTC
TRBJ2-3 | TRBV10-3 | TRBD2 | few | CAISESKMIAGKSTDTQYF | TGTGCCATCAGTGAGTCGAAGATGATAGCGGGGAAGAGCACAGATACGCAGTATTTT
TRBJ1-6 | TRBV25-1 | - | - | CASSDRETNSPLHF | TGTGCCAGCAGTGATAGAGAAACCAATTCACCCCTCCACTTT
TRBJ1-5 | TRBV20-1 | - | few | CSARDVEQNQPQHF | TGCAGTGCTAGAGATGTGGAGCAGAATCAGCCCCAGCATTTT
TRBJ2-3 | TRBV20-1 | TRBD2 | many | CSAQTSGGADTQYF | TGCAGTGCACAGACTAGCGGGGGGGCGGATACGCAGTATTTT
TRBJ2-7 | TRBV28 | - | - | CASSLVGGMEQYF | TGTGCCAGCAGTTTAGTAGGGGGGATGGAGCAGTACTTC
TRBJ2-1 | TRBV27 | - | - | CASTTIAGYNEQFF | TGTGCCAGCACCACAATTGCGGGCTACAATGAGCAGTTCTTC
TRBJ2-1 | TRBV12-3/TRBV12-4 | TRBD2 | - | CASVPSHGLALSEQFF | TGTGCCAGCGTCCCCTCTCATGGACTAGCGTTAAGTGAGCAGTTCTTC
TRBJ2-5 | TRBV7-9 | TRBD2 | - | CASTGTSGIWDGETQYF | TGTGCCAGCACCGGGACTAGCGGAATATGGGATGGGGAGACCCAGTACTTC
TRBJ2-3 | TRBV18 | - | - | CASSPPTGKRTDTQYF | TGTGCCAGCTCACCACCGACGGGGAAGCGCACAGATACGCAGTATTTT
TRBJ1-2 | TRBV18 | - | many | CASSPLHNGYWYGYTF | TGTGCCAGCTCACCACTTCATAACGGCTATTGGTATGGCTACACCTTC
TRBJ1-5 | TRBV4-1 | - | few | CASSQGGGPQPQHF | TGCGCCAGCAGCCAGGGGGGCGGTCCCCAGCCCCAGCATTTT
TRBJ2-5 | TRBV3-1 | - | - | CASSQLSSRETQYF | TGTGCCAGCAGCCAATTATCAAGCCGGGAGACCCAGTACTTC